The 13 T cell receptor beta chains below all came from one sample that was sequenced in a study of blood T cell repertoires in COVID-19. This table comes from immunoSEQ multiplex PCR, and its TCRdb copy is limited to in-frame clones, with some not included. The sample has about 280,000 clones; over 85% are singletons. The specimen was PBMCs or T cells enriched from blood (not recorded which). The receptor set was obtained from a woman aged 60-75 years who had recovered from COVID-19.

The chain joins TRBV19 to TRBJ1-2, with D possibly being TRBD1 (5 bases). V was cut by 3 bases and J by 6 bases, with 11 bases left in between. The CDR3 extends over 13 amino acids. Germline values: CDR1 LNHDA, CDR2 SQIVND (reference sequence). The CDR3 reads CASSIWGGDGYTF. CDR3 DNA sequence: TGTGCCAGTAGTATTTGGGGGGGTGATGGCTACACCTTC.

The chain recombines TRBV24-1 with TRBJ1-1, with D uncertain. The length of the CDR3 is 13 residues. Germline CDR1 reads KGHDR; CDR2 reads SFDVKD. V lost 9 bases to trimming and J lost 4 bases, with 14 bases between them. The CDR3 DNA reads TGTGCCACCGGTTCTAAGGAGAGCACTGAAGCTTTCTTT. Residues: CATGSKESTEAFF.

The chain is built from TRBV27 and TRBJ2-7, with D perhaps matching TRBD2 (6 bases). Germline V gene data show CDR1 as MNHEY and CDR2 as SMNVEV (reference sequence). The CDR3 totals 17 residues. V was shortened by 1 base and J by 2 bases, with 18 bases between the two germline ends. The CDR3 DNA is TGTGCCAGCAGTTTATGGGAGAGGACTACGATTGCCTACGAGCAGTACTTC. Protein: CASSLWERTTIAYEQYF.

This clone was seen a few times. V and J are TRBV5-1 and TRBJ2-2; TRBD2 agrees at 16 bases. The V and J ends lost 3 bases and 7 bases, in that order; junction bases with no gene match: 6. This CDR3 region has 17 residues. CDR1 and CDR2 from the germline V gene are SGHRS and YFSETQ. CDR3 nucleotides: TGCGCCAGCAGCTCGGGACTAGCGGGAGGGCACGGCGGGGAGCTGTTTTTT. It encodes CASSSGLAGGHGGELFF. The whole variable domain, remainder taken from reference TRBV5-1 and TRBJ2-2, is KAGVTQTPRYLIKTRGQQVTLSCSPISGHRSVSWYQQTPGQGLQFLFEYFSETQRNKGNFPGRFSGRQFSNSRSEMNVSTLELGDSALYLCASSSGLAGGHGGELFFGEGSRLTVL.

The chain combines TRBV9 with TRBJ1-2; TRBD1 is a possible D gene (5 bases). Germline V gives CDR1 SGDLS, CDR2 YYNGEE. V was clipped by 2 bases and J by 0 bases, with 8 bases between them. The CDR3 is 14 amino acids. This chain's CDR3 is CASSVGGANYGYTF. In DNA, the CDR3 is TGTGCCAGCAGCGTGGGGGGAGCTAACTATGGCTACACCTTC.

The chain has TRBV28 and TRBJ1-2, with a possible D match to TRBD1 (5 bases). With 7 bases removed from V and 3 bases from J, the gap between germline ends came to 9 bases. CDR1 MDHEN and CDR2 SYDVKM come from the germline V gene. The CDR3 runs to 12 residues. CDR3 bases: TGTGCCAGCACAGGGCTAGACTATGGCTACACCTTC. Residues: CASTGLDYGYTF.

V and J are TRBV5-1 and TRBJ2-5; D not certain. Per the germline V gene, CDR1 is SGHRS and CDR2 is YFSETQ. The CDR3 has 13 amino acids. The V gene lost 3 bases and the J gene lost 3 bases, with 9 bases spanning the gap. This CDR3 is CASSWPPEETQYF. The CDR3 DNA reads TGCGCCAGCAGCTGGCCCCCAGAAGAGACCCAGTACTTC.

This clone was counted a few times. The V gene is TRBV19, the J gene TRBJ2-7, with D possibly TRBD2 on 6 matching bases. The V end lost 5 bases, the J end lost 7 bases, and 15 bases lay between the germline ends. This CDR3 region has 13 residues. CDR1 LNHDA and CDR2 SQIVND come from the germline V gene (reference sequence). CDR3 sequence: CASSFGAAGEQYF. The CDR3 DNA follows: TGTGCCAGTAGTTTCGGCGCGGCGGGAGAGCAGTACTTC.

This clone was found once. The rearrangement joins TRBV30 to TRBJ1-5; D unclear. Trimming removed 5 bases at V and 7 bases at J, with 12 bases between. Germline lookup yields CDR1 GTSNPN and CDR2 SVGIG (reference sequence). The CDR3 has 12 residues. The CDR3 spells CAWAPGGQPQHF. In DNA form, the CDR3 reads TGTGCCTGGGCCCCGGGTGGGCAGCCCCAGCATTTT. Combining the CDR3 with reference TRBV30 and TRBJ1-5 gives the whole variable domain SQTIHQWPATLVQPVGSPLSLECTVEGTSNPNLYWYRQAAGRGLQLLFYSVGIGQISSEVPQNLSASRPQDRQFILSSKKLLLSDSGFYLCAWAPGGQPQHFGDGTRLSIL.

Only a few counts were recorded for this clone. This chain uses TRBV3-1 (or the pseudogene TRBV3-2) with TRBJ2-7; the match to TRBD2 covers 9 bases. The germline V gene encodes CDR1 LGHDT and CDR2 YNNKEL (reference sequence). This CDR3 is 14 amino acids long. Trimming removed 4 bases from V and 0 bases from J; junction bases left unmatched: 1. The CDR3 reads CASSRTSVSYEQYF. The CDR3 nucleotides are TGTGCCAGCAGCCGGACTAGCGTCTCCTACGAGCAGTACTTC.

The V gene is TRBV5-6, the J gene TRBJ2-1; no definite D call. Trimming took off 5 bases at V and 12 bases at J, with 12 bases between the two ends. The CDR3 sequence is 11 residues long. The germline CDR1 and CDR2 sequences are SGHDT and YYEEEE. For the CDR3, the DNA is TGTGCCAGCAGTAATTTGGGCGTGCAGTTCTTC. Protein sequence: CASSNLGVQFF.

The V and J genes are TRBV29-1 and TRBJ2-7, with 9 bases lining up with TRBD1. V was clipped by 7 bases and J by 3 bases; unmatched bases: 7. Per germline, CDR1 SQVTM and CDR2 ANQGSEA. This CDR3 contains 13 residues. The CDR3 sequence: CSALGQGYYEQYF. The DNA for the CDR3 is TGCAGCGCTCTGGGACAGGGTTACTACGAGCAGTACTTC.

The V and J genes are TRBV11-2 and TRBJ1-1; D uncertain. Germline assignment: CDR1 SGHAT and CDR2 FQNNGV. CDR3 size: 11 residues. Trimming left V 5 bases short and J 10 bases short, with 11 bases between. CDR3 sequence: CASSPRVGAFF. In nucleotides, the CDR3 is TGTGCCAGCAGCCCGCGGGTGGGAGCTTTCTTT.